These T cell receptor beta chains were read from a single sample in a study of regulatory dendritic cells for organ transplantation. Clones were sequenced by immunoSEQ multiplex PCR, and TCRdb holds only the in-frame ones, with some missing. The sample holds 30,000 to 45,000 clones, 75% to 95% seen once. Specimen: naive CD8+ T cells from blood. These receptors all stem from a human donor in good health. The CDR3 runs from the conserved cysteine through the conserved F or W. D genes are given only for firm matches. The size of a clone is reported for some rows only, either as once, few or many, or as a class for expanded clones.

V gene	J gene	clone size	D gene	CDR3 DNA	CDR3 protein
TRBV15	TRBJ2-1	once	.	TGTGCCACCAGCAGAGTACTCTCGTACAATGAGCAGTTCTTC	CATSRVLSYNEQFF
TRBV7-9	TRBJ2-5	.	TRBD1	TGTGCCAGCAGCTTCTGGGACAGCAGACAAGAGACCCAGTACTTC	CASSFWDSRQETQYF
TRBV5-4	TRBJ1-2	.	TRBD1	TGTGCCAGCAGCTTGGACAGGGGGGACTATGGCTACACCTTC	CASSLDRGDYGYTF
TRBV2	TRBJ2-7	.	TRBD2	TGTGCCAGCAGTGAGAGACTAGCGGGAGTCGGCTACGAGCAGTACTTC	CASSERLAGVGYEQYF
TRBV4-3	TRBJ1-2	once	TRBD1	TGCGCCAGCAGCCAAGATTATGGGACAGGGAATACGCTGCTATATGGCTACACCTTC	CASSQDYGTGNTLLYGYTF
TRBV28	TRBJ1-5	.	.	TGTGCCAGCAGCCCAGACGTGCCCCAGCATTTT	CASSPDVPQHF
TRBV4-1	TRBJ2-1	.	.	TGCGCCAGCAGCCACCATTCTCGGTCTTCCCCCTACAATGAGCAGTTCTTC	CASSHHSRSSPYNEQFF
TRBV6-6	TRBJ1-6	.	.	TGTGCCAGCAGTTTCATCCTTGGACAATCTGGTTCACCCCTCCACTTT	CASSFILGQSGSPLHF
TRBV5-4	TRBJ2-7	.	.	TGTGCCAGCAGCTTACGAGGGTGGTCGTACGAGCAGTACTTC	CASSLRGWSYEQYF
TRBV4-3	TRBJ2-5	.	.	TGCGCCAGCAGCCAAGTCCTCTCCGGGAGAGAGACCCAGTACTTC	CASSQVLSGRETQYF
TRBV5-8	TRBJ2-1	.	.	TGTGCCAGCAGCTTGAAGGACGGCTCCTACAATGAGCAGTTCTTC	CASSLKDGSYNEQFF
TRBV12-5	TRBJ2-1	.	.	TGTGCTAGTGGTTTGGGGGATGAGCAGTTCTTC	CASGLGDEQFF
TRBV9	TRBJ2-5	.	.	TGTGCCAGCAGCGGACGGTGGGACTACCAAGAGACCCAGTACTTC	CASSGRWDYQETQYF
TRBV11-2	TRBJ2-3	.	.	TGTGCCAGCAGCTTAGTGAGGGGCGATACGCAGTATTTT	CASSLVRGDTQYF
TRBV2	TRBJ2-7	.	.	TGTGCCAGCATAAGTAGAAGGGGTCCCTACGAGCAGTACTTC	CASISRRGPYEQYF
TRBV6-4	TRBJ2-2	.	.	TGTGCCAGCAGTGACGAAGGGGAGCTGTTTTTT	CASSDEGELFF
TRBV7-3	TRBJ1-5	.	.	TGTGCCAGCAGCCATTTCGGGGGCAGTGGTCAGCCCCAGCATTTT	CASSHFGGSGQPQHF
TRBV4-1	TRBJ2-7	.	TRBD2	TGCGCCAGCAGCCAAGTCAGCAGGGAGGGTCACGAGCAGTACTTC	CASSQVSREGHEQYF
TRBV11-2	TRBJ2-3	once	TRBD1	TGTGCCAGCAGCTTCGACAGGGGAGATACGCAGTATTTT	CASSFDRGDTQYF
TRBV27	TRBJ2-2	.	TRBD2	TGTGCCAGCAGCCCGCGACTAGCGGGCACCGGGGAGCTGTTTTTT	CASSPRLAGTGELFF
TRBV7-9	TRBJ2-5	.	TRBD1	TGTGCCAGCAGCCCAGGGACAGGGTTCGGCCAGTACTTC	CASSPGTGFGQYF
TRBV2	TRBJ2-7	.	.	TGTGCCAGCACCACCGCCCCCCACGAGCAGTACTTC	CASTTAPHEQYF
TRBV27	TRBJ2-1	.	.	TGTGCCAGCAGCCTATCGGGCCCCTACAATGAGCAGTTCTTC	CASSLSGPYNEQFF
TRBV19	TRBJ1-1	.	.	TGTGCCAGTAGCTGGGTCGGGGATAGCACTGAAGCTTTCTTT	CASSWVGDSTEAFF
TRBV29-1	TRBJ2-1	.	TRBD1	TGCAGCGTTGTGGGAACCGCAGGGGGCAATGAGCAGTTCTTC	CSVVGTAGGNEQFF
TRBV27	TRBJ2-2	.	.	TGTGCCAGCAGTTTACAGGGGCCCGGGGAGCTGTTTTTT	CASSLQGPGELFF
TRBV29-1	TRBJ2-1	.	TRBD2	TGCAGCGTTGAAACTAGCGGGAGTAGGCCTGAGCAGTTCTTC	CSVETSGSRPEQFF
TRBV19	TRBJ2-2	few	TRBD1	TGTGCCAGTAGCCCACAGGGGGCGCTTAACACCGGGGAGCTGTTTTTT	CASSPQGALNTGELFF
TRBV7-8	TRBJ2-1	.	.	TGTGCCAGCAGCCCAAGAGAACAATACAATGAGCAGTTCTTC	CASSPREQYNEQFF
TRBV7-2	TRBJ1-5	.	.	TGTGCCAGCAGCTTTTCAGGAGACAATCAGCCCCAGCATTTT	CASSFSGDNQPQHF
TRBV19	TRBJ2-7	.	TRBD1	TGTGCCAGTAGTATGGGCAGGGGGCGGTACGAGCAGTACTTC	CASSMGRGRYEQYF
TRBV2	TRBJ2-7	.	.	TGTGCCACCATCCAGGGGACCTCCTACGAGCAGTACTTC	CATIQGTSYEQYF
TRBV7-6	TRBJ1-1	.	.	TGTGCCAGCAGCTTAGGGGCTGGGGGCACTGAAGCTTTCTTT	CASSLGAGGTEAFF
TRBV28	TRBJ2-3	.	.	TGTGCCAGCAGTCCCGGTCGATCATCGACGCAGTATTTT	CASSPGRSSTQYF
TRBV5-4	TRBJ2-3	.	.	TGTGCCAGCAGCTTGGCCGGGTTCTCAGATACGCAGTATTTT	CASSLAGFSDTQYF
TRBV4-1	TRBJ1-1	.	.	TGCGCCAGCAGCCTTCGGGCGGGGACTGAAGCTTTCTTT	CASSLRAGTEAFF
TRBV7-9	TRBJ2-1	.	.	TGTGCCAGCAGCTTAGCGGGTGGGGGACGTATACTCCCAGGGAATGAGCAGTTCTTC	CASSLAGGGRILPGNEQFF
TRBV6-5	TRBJ1-2	.	TRBD1	TGTGCCAGCAGTTACTCGACAGGGAAGGATGGCTACACCTTC	CASSYSTGKDGYTF
TRBV6-6	TRBJ2-7	.	TRBD2	TGTGCCAGCAGTTACTCATGGACTAGCGATTCGGAGCAGTACTTC	CASSYSWTSDSEQYF
TRBV9	TRBJ1-2	.	TRBD1	TGTGCCAGCAGCGTAGGACAGGGGGTAAATGGCTACACCTTC	CASSVGQGVNGYTF